Each of the 19 T cell receptor beta chains below was sequenced from the same sample in a study of early T cells in non-severe SARS-CoV-2 infection. TCRdb recomputed calls from the 5' RACE reads with MiXCR, one row per CDR3 protein. The sample holds around 76,000 distinct CDR3 sequences; 9% to 15% are singletons and the top ten take around 4.3%. Sequencing used whole blood. The receptors originated from an adult who was a healthcare worker with PCR-confirmed SARS-CoV-2 infection or an uninfected control (not recorded which).

A few counts support this clonotype. The rearrangement uses TRBV6-5 and TRBJ1-2; 9 nucleotides match TRBD1. J gave up 9 bases and V 6 bases, and 5 bases lay outside the gene matches. Per germline, CDR1 MNHEY and CDR2 SVGAGI. CDR3 length: 12 residues. Written as DNA, the CDR3 is TGTGCCAGCAGCCCCGGACAGGGGCGCTACACCTTC. This encodes CASSPGQGRYTF.

The DNA of the CDR3 is TGCGCCAGCAGCCCGCAGGGGTCATACTCCTACAATGAGCAGTTCTTC. Translation: CASSPQGSYSYNEQFF. This sequence joins TRBV5-1 and TRBJ2-1, with D possibly being TRBD1 (6 bases). Germline values: CDR1 SGHRS, CDR2 YFSETQ. The CDR3 sequence is 16 residues long. Between the trimmed V and J ends, which lost 4 bases and 0 bases, there was a span of 14 bases.

The chain recombines TRBV24-1 with TRBJ1-3; a possible D gene is TRBD1 (6 bases). The CDR3 runs 13 residues. Trimming took off 12 bases at V and 1 base at J, with 12 bases between the two ends. Germline V gene data show CDR1 as KGHDR and CDR2 as SFDVKD. The CDR3 DNA reads TGTGCCTTTCAAGGGGGTTCTGGAAACACCATATATTTT. Translating gives CAFQGGSGNTIYF.

This clonotype was recorded many times. The chain employs TRBV7-3 and TRBJ2-1, with D unclear. This CDR3 is 13 amino acids long. With 4 bases removed from V and 4 bases from J, the gap between germline ends came to 8 bases. Germline values: CDR1 SGHTA, CDR2 FQGTGA. The CDR3 spells CASSSSEYNEQFF. In DNA form, the CDR3 reads TGTGCCAGCAGCTCTTCAGAGTACAATGAGCAGTTCTTC.

This clonotype was counted ten times or more. The rearrangement uses TRBV7-7 and TRBJ2-1; 7 bases line up with TRBD1. The V and J ends lost 5 bases and 4 bases, in that order; junction bases with no gene match: 5. This CDR3 region has 14 residues. The germline V gene encodes CDR1 SSHAT and CDR2 FNYEAQ (reference sequence). The chain's CDR3 is CASSPGQKYNEQFF. The CDR3 nucleotides are TGTGCCAGCAGCCCGGGACAGAAATACAATGAGCAGTTCTTC. The full variable domain, with the rest looked up from reference TRBV7-7 and TRBJ2-1, is GAGVSQSPRYKVTKRGQDVTLRCDPISSHATLYWYQQALGQGPEFLTYFNYEAQPDKSGLPSDRFSAERPEGSISTLTIQRTEQRDSAMYRCASSPGQKYNEQFFGPGTRLTVL.

This clonotype was detected a few times. V usage is TRBV9 and J usage is TRBJ2-7; D is unresolved. With 0 bases removed from V and 3 bases from J, the gap between germline ends came to 7 bases. CDR3 length: 13 residues. Germline CDR1 is SGDLS and CDR2 is YYNGEE. The CDR3 loop is CASSVDPDYEQYF. DNA for the CDR3: TGTGCCAGCAGCGTAGATCCAGACTACGAGCAGTACTTC.

The chain combines TRBV4-2 with TRBJ2-2; 11 nucleotides match TRBD2. J lost 4 bases, V lost 4 bases, and 5 bases had no gene match. The CDR3 has 16 amino acids. Germline-derived CDR1 and CDR2 are LGHNA and YNFKEQ. CDR3 nucleotide sequence: TGTGCCAGCAGCCGACCCGGGACTAGCGGCACCGGGGAGCTGTTTTTT. Translated: CASSRPGTSGTGELFF.

This clonotype came up a few times. The junction shows a germline mismatch at one end, possibly a read error. V usage is TRBV29-1 and J usage is TRBJ1-1; the D is unclear. The CDR3 contains 11 residues. Germline values: CDR1 SQVTM, CDR2 ANQGSEA. In DNA, the CDR3 is TGCAGCGTTAAAGAGGGTGCGGAAGCTTTCTTT. Protein product: CSVKEGAEAFF. Combining the CDR3 with reference TRBV29-1 and TRBJ1-1 gives the whole variable domain SAVISQKPSRDICQRGTSLTIQCQVDSQVTMMFWYRQQPGQSLTLIATANQGSEATYESGFVIDKFPISRPNLTFSTLTVSNMSPEDSSIYLCSVKEGAEAFFGQGTRLTVV.

This clonotype was detected ten times or more. V usage is TRBV7-9 and J usage is TRBJ1-1, with unresolved D. The CDR3 sequence is 13 residues long. Germline V gene lookup returns CDR1 SEHNR and CDR2 FQNEAQ (reference sequence). The germline V and J ends were trimmed by 3 bases and 1 base, with 6 bases remaining between them. In DNA, the CDR3 is TGTGCCAGCAGCTTCTCAGGGAACACTGAAGCTTTCTTT. It translates to CASSFSGNTEAFF.

The table lists this clonotype with many counts. The chain links TRBV5-6 to TRBJ2-1; D is possibly TRBD2 (6 bases). Trimming pared 0 bases from V and 7 bases from J, leaving 14 bases between. Germline V gene data show CDR1 as SGHDT and CDR2 as YYEEEE. This CDR3 region has 15 residues. The CDR3 DNA reads TGTGCCAGCAGCTTGGGACCGGGAGTGGGGAATGAGCAGTTCTTC. It yields the protein CASSLGPGVGNEQFF.

This clonotype was seen many times. The rearrangement uses TRBV7-2 and TRBJ1-3; TRBD1 matches 8 bases. With 5 bases clipped from V and 3 bases from J, the junction kept 6 bases outside the gene matches. CDR3 length: 15 amino acids. The germline V gene has CDR1 SGHTA and CDR2 FQGNSA. For the CDR3, the DNA is TGTGCCAGCAGCGTGGGACAGGCAAGTGGAAACACCATATATTTT. It is translated as CASSVGQASGNTIYF.

The sample holds a few counts of this clonotype. The chain links TRBV6-6 to TRBJ2-1; D gene uncertain. The CDR3 is 17 amino acids. Trimming cost V 6 bases and J 1 base, with 19 bases left between them. Germline CDR1 and CDR2: MNHNY and SVGAGI (reference sequence). CDR3 nucleotides: TGTGCCAGCAGGGGCGGACCGAGCAAAGTTTCCTACAATGAGCAGTTCTTC. Translating it yields CASRGGPSKVSYNEQFF.

The chain employs TRBV6-5 and TRBJ2-1; 16 bases match TRBD2. Germline V gene sequence: CDR1 MNHEY, CDR2 SVGAGI. The trim removed 4 bases at V and 8 bases at J, leaving 5 bases unmatched. The CDR3 loop spans 16 amino acids. Here the CDR3 reads CASSSGTSGRVDEQFF. CDR3 coding DNA: TGTGCCAGCAGTTCCGGGACTAGCGGGAGGGTCGATGAGCAGTTCTTC.

This rearrangement joins TRBV6-6 to TRBJ2-1, with 8 positions matching TRBD2. This CDR3 is built from 15 residues. CDR1 and CDR2 (germline): MNHNY, SVGAGI (reference sequence). The V gene end was trimmed by 6 bases and the J gene end by 2 bases; junction bases not matched to a gene: 6. The DNA for the CDR3 is TGTGCCAGCAGAAGCAGCGGGGGTCCCTACAATGAGCAGTTCTTC. As protein: CASRSSGGPYNEQFF.

The chain carries TRBV27 and TRBJ2-1, with 8 positions matching TRBD1. This CDR3 is built from 14 residues. After removal of 3 bases from V and 4 bases from J, the junction contained 2 bases not matched to a gene. CDR1 MNHEY and CDR2 SMNVEV come from the germline V gene (reference sequence). The CDR3 sequence: CASSFGTGYNEQFF. CDR3 DNA: TGTGCCAGCAGTTTCGGGACAGGTTACAATGAGCAGTTCTTC.

Only a few counts were recorded for this clonotype. V is TRBV27 and J is TRBJ2-4; D is perhaps TRBD2 (5 bases). Deletions cut 6 bases from V and 3 bases from J, with 12 bases between. The CDR3 loop spans 14 amino acids. Germline loops: CDR1 MNHEY, CDR2 SMNVEV (reference sequence). The CDR3 sequence is CASRAGVSKNIQYF. The CDR3 bases are TGTGCCAGCAGGGCCGGGGTTAGCAAAAACATTCAGTACTTC.

This clonotype was seen only a few times. The V call is TRBV4-1, the J call TRBJ2-1; unclear D gene. CDR3 length: 15 amino acids. Germline V gene sequence: CDR1 MGHRA, CDR2 YSYEKL. V dropped 0 bases and J dropped 7 bases, with 13 bases sitting between them. CDR3 nucleotides: TGCGCCAGCAGCCAAGAGGGGATCTTTAGGAATGAGCAGTTCTTC. It encodes CASSQEGIFRNEQFF.

This clonotype was observed a handful of times. The chain employs TRBV10-2 and TRBJ1-2; D remains unclear. From germline, CDR1 is WSHSY and CDR2 SAAADI. Trimming took 0 bases from V and 8 from J, leaving 10 bases between them. The CDR3 loop spans 13 amino acids. CDR3 in amino acids: CASSESAEEGYTF. CDR3 DNA: TGCGCCAGCAGTGAGTCCGCGGAGGAGGGCTACACCTTC.

The rearrangement links TRBV7-9 to TRBJ2-7; 7 nucleotides align to TRBD1. CDR1 is SEHNR and CDR2 is FQNEAQ in the germline V gene (reference sequence). Trimming removed 5 bases from V and 2 bases from J; junction bases left unmatched: 9. The CDR3 runs 15 residues. The CDR3 region is CASSPGTATTYEQYF. The CDR3 coding sequence is TGTGCCAGCAGCCCAGGGACAGCCACCACCTACGAGCAGTACTTC.